Listed below are T cell receptor beta chains from one sample, sequenced in a study of metastatic and nonmetastatic thyroid tumors. With MiXCR, TCRdb reprocessed the PCR reads. The profile shows 14,000 to 15,000 clones, around 23% of them singletons. Sequenced: tumor tissue. These receptor sequences come from a female donor with papillary thyroid cancer or a benign thyroid nodule (not recorded which). Some clones in this sample may be carry-over from other donors' samples. The CDR3 runs from the conserved cysteine through the conserved F or W.

TRBV6-2/TRBV6-3	TRBJ1-1	CASSSGRGTGKRETEAFF
TRBV5-1	TRBJ2-1	CASSLGRANEQFF
TRBV6-1	TRBJ1-1	CASKETGRAFF
TRBV27	TRBJ2-7	CASSPPGLANYEQYF
TRBV4-3	TRBJ2-7	CASSQDLSGFYEQYF
TRBV5-1	TRBJ2-7	CASSPVGKGQSSYEQYF
TRBV20-1	TRBJ2-7	CSAKAGLAGTYEQYF
TRBV11-2	TRBJ2-7	CASSLEALAYEQYF
TRBV20-1	TRBJ1-1	CSARDWGANTEAFF
TRBV5-5	TRBJ1-5	CASSEDRQGPNQPQHF
TRBV5-1	TRBJ2-7	CASSLGGAGAYEQYF
TRBV5-6	TRBJ2-2	CASSLGTVDTGELFF
TRBV6-1	TRBJ1-3	CASSQRGLGNTIYF
TRBV7-9	TRBJ2-1	CASSPGGPSSYNEQFF
TRBV5-6	TRBJ2-7	CASTIQARRAQYF
TRBV5-1	TRBJ2-2	CASSPRGGGELFF
TRBV7-3	TRBJ2-7	CASSLLAGATYEQYF
TRBV5-1	TRBJ2-1	CASSSTSGGTNEQFF
TRBV5-1	TRBJ2-3	CASSISESTDTQYF
TRBV5-8	TRBJ2-7	CASSLGQLTYEQYF
TRBV6-1	TRBJ1-6	CASSEAHGVNSPLHF
TRBV18	TRBJ2-6	CASSPMAGDHSGANVLTF
TRBV6-2/TRBV6-3	TRBJ2-1	CACSSYGLADDNEQFF
TRBV19	TRBJ2-3	CASSMGLAGAGDTQYF
TRBV6-1	TRBJ1-4	CASSDRRANEKLFF
TRBV5-6	TRBJ2-1	CASSRTVGYPNNEQFF
TRBV6-2/TRBV6-3	TRBJ2-7	CASSYMGGLSYEQYF
TRBV12-3/TRBV12-4	TRBJ1-1	CASSYAIIYTEAFF
TRBV11-3	TRBJ2-1	CASSYGTSGVNEQFF